The T cell receptor beta chain described here comes from a study of early T cells in non-severe SARS-CoV-2 infection. Study conclusions and caveats: A preference for anti-spike CD8 responses marked VDJdb matching, which missed private and CD4 specificities.

Individually, cDNA molecules had unique molecular identifiers attached to them. TCRdb independently ran MiXCR on the 5' RACE reads; one entry per CDR3 protein. Counted here are fewer than 85,000 distinct CDR3 sequences, approximately 16% occurring once; the ten biggest clones make up approximately 2.6%. A word on this clonotype: Antigen unknown.

This CDR3 has 15 residues. Germline CDR1 is DFQATT and CDR2 is SNEGSKA (reference sequence). V shed 7 bases, J shed 4 bases, and the junction held 14 bases outside the gene matches. Sequenced material: whole blood. The chain employs TRBV20-1 and TRBJ2-3; 7 bases fit TRBD2. This clonotype was sampled from an adult who was a healthcare worker with PCR-confirmed SARS-CoV-2 infection or an uninfected control (not recorded which). The CDR3 spells CSVPGLPKAPDTQYF. The CDR3 nucleotides are TGCAGTGTACCGGGACTACCAAAAGCACCAGATACGCAGTATTTT.